These 19 T cell receptor beta chains share one sample of origin, sequenced in a study of beta chain features in type 1 diabetes (dated 2018 in TCRdb). Receptor amplification or capture employed the immunoSEQ multiplex PCR assay. All of the isolated RNA was reverse transcribed with the High Capacity cDNA Reverse Transcription Kit, so expressed TCRB transcripts were sequenced. In TCRdb, the immuneACCESS table is reduced to in-frame sequences with V and J assigned. These tables do not hold every clone; where another copy was compared, an unresolved V gene accounts for under half, and the others remain unexplained. Within this sample are more than 300,000 clones, with about 15% of them counted one time only. The biggest ten clones account for about 0.018% of the sample. Input material: naive CD4+ T cells from blood. The label giving this sample's cell subset or site can be read as: true naive CD4+ T cells. The source is a woman under 30 in good health.

The chain combines TRBV9 with TRBJ1-1; TRBD1 matches at 7 bases. There are 13 residues in the CDR3. V lost 4 bases to trimming and J lost 5 bases; unmatched junction nucleotides: 5. CDR1 SGDLS and CDR2 YYNGEE come from the germline V gene. DNA for the CDR3: TGTGCCAGCAGCAGACAGGGCAGGACTGAAGCTTTCTTT. Translating gives CASSRQGRTEAFF. Using reference TRBV9 and TRBJ1-1 for the parts outside the CDR3, the full variable domain is DSGVTQTPKHLITATGQRVTLRCSPRSGDLSVYWYQQSLDQGLQFLIQYYNGEERAKGNILERFSAQQFPDLHSELNLSSLELGDSALYFCASSRQGRTEAFFGQGTRLTVV.

CDR3 in amino acids: CASGLTGLNTEAFF. DNA for the CDR3: TGTGCTAGTGGTTTGACAGGGCTGAACACTGAAGCTTTCTTT. The rearrangement links TRBV12-5 to TRBJ1-1; D may be TRBD1 (6 bases). The CDR3 has 14 amino acids. The germline V gene has CDR1 LGHNT and CDR2 FRNRAP. Trimming cost V 2 bases and J 0 bases, with 7 bases left between them.

The CDR3 nucleotides are TGTGCCAGCAGCGTGGGGACTAACAACCAAGAGACCCAGTACTTC. Translation: CASSVGTNNQETQYF. The chain has TRBV9 and TRBJ2-5; 7 bases are a match to TRBD2. Germline V lookup: CDR1 SGDLS, CDR2 YYNGEE. This CDR3 is 15 amino acids long. The ends lost 2 bases at V and 0 bases at J; junction bases unmatched: 4.

The chain links TRBV19 to TRBJ1-2; the D is unclear. Germline lookup yields CDR1 LNHDA and CDR2 SQIVND (reference sequence). The CDR3 contains 16 residues. V lost 7 bases, J lost 0 bases, and 18 bases lay in between. The CDR3 is CASNSQTADSNYGYTF. The CDR3, as DNA: TGTGCCAGTAACTCACAGACCGCAGATTCTAACTATGGCTACACCTTC.

The J gene is TRBJ1-4, the V gene TRBV27, with 8 bases aligning to TRBD1. The CDR3 spans 15 residues. CDR1 MNHEY and CDR2 SMNVEV come from the germline V gene (reference sequence). V lost 2 bases, J lost 6 bases, and 5 bases stayed unmatched. CDR3 in DNA: TGTGCCAGCAGTTTAGGGGACAGGCTCCATGAAAAACTGTTTTTT. It is translated as CASSLGDRLHEKLFF.

This clone showed up just a few times. This chain uses TRBV30 with TRBJ2-5; D uncertain. V dropped 3 bases and J dropped 2 bases, with 4 bases sitting between them. Germline CDR1 and CDR2: GTSNPN and SVGIG (reference sequence). The CDR3 extends over 11 amino acids. The CDR3 sequence is CAWSGQETQYF. The CDR3 bases are TGTGCCTGGAGCGGGCAAGAGACCCAGTACTTC.

This clone turned up a few times. The gene calls are TRBV5-1 and TRBJ2-1; D is unclear. CDR1 SGHRS and CDR2 YFSETQ come from the germline V gene. This CDR3 has 14 amino acids. Between the trimmed V and J ends, which lost 1 base and 8 bases, there was a span of 13 bases. This CDR3 is CASSLMLSLDEQFF. The DNA of the CDR3 is TGCGCCAGCAGCTTGATGTTGAGTTTGGATGAGCAGTTCTTC.

The chain carries TRBV4-1 and TRBJ2-5; tentative D call: TRBD1 (5 bases). Germline CDR1 MGHRA, CDR2 YSYEKL. The V end was cut by 4 bases, the J end by 7 bases, with 10 bases between. CDR3 size: 12 residues. CDR3 protein: CASSRPQGTQYF. The CDR3 nucleotides read TGCGCCAGCAGCCGACCGCAGGGGACCCAGTACTTC.

The V gene is TRBV19, the J gene TRBJ1-2; the match to TRBD1 covers 7 bases. J was trimmed by 4 bases and V by 7 bases; bases with no gene match: 9. The CDR3 is 14 amino acids. CDR1 and CDR2 from the germline V gene are LNHDA and SQIVND (reference sequence). CDR3 coding DNA: TGTGCCAGTACCTCTTGGCCAGGGGGCTATGGCTACACCTTC. The encoded protein is CASTSWPGGYGYTF.

The genes are TRBV9 and TRBJ2-2; D unclear. Germline-derived CDR1 and CDR2 are SGDLS and YYNGEE. V dropped 0 bases and J dropped 1 base, with 4 bases sitting between them. This CDR3 comprises 14 residues. The CDR3 spells CASSVVVNTGELFF. DNA for the CDR3: TGTGCCAGCAGCGTAGTCGTGAACACCGGGGAGCTGTTTTTT.

V is TRBV5-1 and J is TRBJ2-5, with D maybe TRBD1 (6 bases). Germline CDR1 reads SGHRS; CDR2 reads YFSETQ. This CDR3 has 15 residues. V gave up 2 bases and J gave up 2 bases, with 13 bases separating them. CDR3 coding DNA: TGCGCCAGCAGCTTACTCTTAGGACAGCAAGAGACCCAGTACTTC. This gives the protein CASSLLLGQQETQYF.

The V gene is TRBV6-6, the J gene TRBJ1-1; perhaps TRBD1 as D (6 bases). Germline CDR1 is MNHNY and CDR2 is SVGAGI (reference sequence). The CDR3 contains 13 residues. Between the trimmed V and J ends, which lost 7 bases and 0 bases, there was a span of 9 bases. The CDR3 nucleotides read TGTGCCAGCATGGGGGCGGTGAACACTGAAGCTTTCTTT. As protein: CASMGAVNTEAFF.

This clone was seen only a few times. As DNA, the CDR3 is TGTGCCAGCAGTGAATTGGCAGGGGGAACTGACGAGCAGTACTTC. Its protein product is CASSELAGGTDEQYF. The chain links TRBV25-1 to TRBJ2-7; 7 bases map to TRBD1. Trimming removed 1 base from V and 5 bases from J; junction bases left unmatched: 8. The CDR3 is made up of 15 amino acids. Germline V gene data show CDR1 as MGHDK and CDR2 as SYGVNS.

As for this clone: Other DNA sequences in the sample encode the same CDR3. The chain is built from TRBV7-2 and TRBJ2-7; D is undetermined. CDR3 length: 13 residues. In germline, CDR1 is SGHTA, CDR2 FQGNSA. The germline V and J ends were trimmed by 1 base and 4 bases, with 8 bases remaining between them. CDR3 nucleotides: TGTGCCAGCAGCTTAGGGGCCCCGTACGAGCAGTACTTC. This sequence encodes CASSLGAPYEQYF.

V and J are TRBV28 and TRBJ2-1; 7 bases are a match to TRBD2. CDR1 is MDHEN, CDR2 SYDVKM, per germline. The CDR3 has 14 residues. J was trimmed by 1 base and V by 7 bases; bases with no gene match: 4. The CDR3 DNA reads as TGTGCCAGCACGCGGGAGATATCCTACAATGAGCAGTTCTTC. Amino acid sequence: CASTREISYNEQFF.

Concerning this clone: The same CDR3 arises from other DNA sequences in this sample as well. V is TRBV30 and J is TRBJ2-7; D might be TRBD2 (5 bases). The germline V and J ends were trimmed by 0 bases and 1 base, with 7 bases remaining between them. This CDR3 comprises 13 residues. Per the germline V gene, CDR1 is GTSNPN and CDR2 is SVGIG (reference sequence). CDR3 coding DNA: TGTGCCTGGAGTGTCGGGGTGTCCTACGAGCAGTACTTC. Translating it yields CAWSVGVSYEQYF.

This clone has more than one count but fewer than ten. V is TRBV6-6 and J is TRBJ1-5, with D possibly matching TRBD1 (5 bases). Germline V gene lookup returns CDR1 MNHNY and CDR2 SVGAGI (reference sequence). The V end was cut by 2 bases, the J end by 4 bases, with 12 bases between. The CDR3 runs to 15 residues. The CDR3 spells CASSYRAGPNQPQHF. DNA for the CDR3: TGTGCCAGCAGTTACCGGGCAGGGCCGAATCAGCCCCAGCATTTT.

Written as DNA, the CDR3 is TGTGCCAGCAGTTTTAGCTCGCCACTAGGAGATACGCAGTATTTT. This encodes CASSFSSPLGDTQYF. The chain links TRBV28 to TRBJ2-3, with D maybe TRBD2 (5 bases). Germline V gene lookup returns CDR1 MDHEN and CDR2 SYDVKM. The CDR3 contains 15 residues. Trimming left V 3 bases short and J 5 bases short, with 15 bases between.

This clone has only a few counts. J is TRBJ1-5 and V is TRBV29-1; D is unclear. Germline V gene sequence: CDR1 SQVTM, CDR2 ANQGSEA. This CDR3 has 10 amino acids. The V end was cut by 7 bases, the J end by 11 bases, with 12 bases between. For the CDR3, the DNA is TGCAGCGCAAGATGGAGGGCCCAGCATTTT. It codes for CSARWRAQHF. Full variable domain (missing parts from reference TRBV29-1 and TRBJ1-5): SAVISQKPSRDICQRGTSLTIQCQVDSQVTMMFWYRQQPGQSLTLIATANQGSEATYESGFVIDKFPISRPNLTFSTLTVSNMSPEDSSIYLCSARWRAQHFGDGTRLSIL.